The 27 T cell receptor beta chains in this list originate from one sample, sequenced in a study of human T cells and chemical hapten exposure. The time point is: patch test 2, 6 weeks after DPC sensitization. Indicated treatment: therapeutic diphenylcyclopropenone sensitization with weekly scalp DPC. Each CDR3 protein gets one entry after TCRdb re-called the RACE reads with MiXCR. Of approximately 91,000 distinct CDR3 sequences listed, around 10% are singletons. Sequencing used whole blood, obtained in connection with sensitization to the hapten diphenylcyclopropenone (DPC). All receptors come from a man aged 18 to 29 with alopecia areata. Some clones in this sample may be carry-over from other donors' samples.

This clonotype was counted a few times. The chain joins TRBV5-1 to TRBJ1-1, with D possibly being TRBD1 (5 bases). The germline gives CDR1 SGHRS, CDR2 YFSETQ. Trimming took 0 bases from V and 8 from J, leaving 11 bases between them. This CDR3 contains 13 residues. CDR3 protein: CASSLARDGEAFF. CDR3 nucleotides: TGCGCCAGCAGCTTGGCCAGGGACGGGGAAGCTTTCTTT. Full variable domain (rest looked up from reference TRBV5-1 and TRBJ1-1): KAGVTQTPRYLIKTRGQQVTLSCSPISGHRSVSWYQQTPGQGLQFLFEYFSETQRNKGNFPGRFSGRQFSNSRSEMNVSTLELGDSALYLCASSLARDGEAFFGQGTRLTVV.

This clonotype showed up many times. This rearrangement joins TRBV6-5 to TRBJ1-5; unclear D gene. V was trimmed by 2 bases and J by 2 bases, leaving 7 bases between them. CDR3 size: 14 residues. Germline V gene lookup returns CDR1 MNHEY and CDR2 SVGAGI. The CDR3 loop reads CASSYGPGNQPQHF. The CDR3 DNA reads as TGTGCCAGCAGTTACGGGCCAGGCAATCAGCCCCAGCATTTT.

V usage is TRBV10-1 and J usage is TRBJ2-2, with 7 bases fitting TRBD2. The CDR3 length is 16 residues. Germline lookup yields CDR1 WNHNN and CDR2 SYGVQD (reference sequence). Unmatched junction bases numbered 11, after V lost 6 bases and J lost 4 bases. CDR3 sequence: CASSDPSGAATGELFF. The CDR3 DNA sequence: TGCGCCAGCAGCGACCCCAGCGGGGCGGCCACCGGGGAGCTGTTTTTT.

Ten or more counts support this clonotype. The chain recombines TRBV6-2 or TRBV6-3 with TRBJ2-1; D may be TRBD2 (6 bases). Trimming took off 4 bases at V and 3 bases at J, with 13 bases between the two ends. The CDR3 runs to 15 residues. Looked up from germline, CDR1 is MNHEY and CDR2 is SVGEGT. CDR3: CASSSGGLHYNEQFF. CDR3 coding DNA: TGTGCCAGCAGTTCGGGCGGACTACACTACAATGAGCAGTTCTTC.

This clonotype showed up just a few times. The chain uses TRBV20-1 and TRBJ2-5; 9 bases are a match to TRBD2. The CDR3 covers 18 residues. With 0 bases clipped from V and 4 bases from J, the junction kept 15 bases outside the gene matches. CDR1 is DFQATT and CDR2 is SNEGSKA in the germline V gene (reference sequence). The CDR3 nucleotides are TGCAGTGCTAGAGACGCTCTACTAGCGGGCGGGGGCGTAGAGACCCAGTACTTC. It yields the protein CSARDALLAGGGVETQYF.

This clonotype was recorded at least ten times. This chain uses TRBV29-1 with TRBJ1-2; TRBD1 matches 7 bases. CDR3 size: 13 residues. Per the germline V gene, CDR1 is SQVTM and CDR2 is ANQGSEA. The V gene end was trimmed by 4 bases and the J gene end by 4 bases; junction bases not matched to a gene: 6. This chain's CDR3 is CSVGEPGGYGYTF. CDR3 DNA sequence: TGCAGCGTTGGAGAGCCAGGGGGCTATGGCTACACCTTC.

This clonotype has only a few counts. The gene calls are TRBV7-2 and TRBJ2-2; 7 nucleotides match TRBD2. Trimming took 1 base from V and 0 from J; bases not matched to a gene: 2. The V gene's germline CDR1 is SGHTA and CDR2 FQGNSA. This CDR3 is built from 16 residues. The CDR3 DNA follows: TGTGCCAGCAGCTTAGGTCTAGCGGCGAACACCGGGGAGCTGTTTTTT. Protein: CASSLGLAANTGELFF. The variable domain in full, with the rest retrieved from reference TRBV7-2 and TRBJ2-2, is GAGVSQSPSNKVTEKGKDVELRCDPISGHTALYWYRQSLGQGLEFLIYFQGNSAPDKSGLPSDRFSAERTGGSVSTLTIQRTQQEDSAVYLCASSLGLAANTGELFFGEGSRLTVL.

In its sample, this clonotype was seen many times. The chain recombines TRBV4-1 with TRBJ2-1, with D perhaps given as TRBD1 or TRBD2 (5 bases each). Trimming left V 3 bases short and J 7 bases short, with 13 bases between. The CDR3 has 14 residues. Looked up from germline, CDR1 is MGHRA and CDR2 is YSYEKL. CDR3 in DNA: TGCGCCAGCAGCCAGCCGGGACGGACGAATGAGCAGTTCTTC. It is translated as CASSQPGRTNEQFF.

This clonotype was detected only a few times. The chain recombines TRBV11-2 with TRBJ2-1; D gene ambiguous. Germline V CDR1 and CDR2: SGHAT, FQNNGV. V lost 5 bases to trimming and J lost 9 bases, with 17 bases between them. The CDR3 is 14 residues long. CDR3 in DNA: TGTGCCAGCAGCCACTATAAGCCCCCGGTTGAGCAGTTCTTC. Translating it yields CASSHYKPPVEQFF.

The sample holds many counts of this clonotype. V gene TRBV5-1 combines with J gene TRBJ2-4, with D unresolved. V was clipped by 0 bases and J by 0 bases, with 7 bases between them. The CDR3 is 15 residues long. Germline values: CDR1 SGHRS, CDR2 YFSETQ. The CDR3 sequence: CASSLDILAKNIQYF. For the CDR3, the DNA is TGCGCCAGCAGCTTGGACATACTAGCCAAAAACATTCAGTACTTC.

This chain's CDR3 is CSVGTGGAGYTF. CDR3 nucleotides: TGCAGCGTAGGGACAGGGGGCGCAGGCTACACCTTC. The V call is TRBV29-1, the J call TRBJ1-2; the match to TRBD1 covers 12 bases. The CDR3 covers 12 residues. V lost 6 bases to trimming and J lost 8 bases; unmatched junction nucleotides: 4. Germline-derived CDR1 and CDR2 are SQVTM and ANQGSEA.

This clonotype was observed a few times. The rearrangement links TRBV5-1 to TRBJ2-1, with 8 bases identical to TRBD1. The CDR3 has 17 residues. CDR1 and CDR2 (germline): SGHRS, YFSETQ. The junction had 8 bases not matched to a gene; V was cut back by 3 bases and J by 0 bases. The CDR3 protein is CASSSRVGTGSYNEQFF. CDR3 sequence (DNA): TGCGCCAGCAGCTCTCGAGTCGGGACAGGCTCCTACAATGAGCAGTTCTTC.

In this sample, this clonotype turned up many times. The chain combines TRBV6-1 with TRBJ2-7, with D hard to call. The germline V gene has CDR1 MNHNS and CDR2 SASEGT. This CDR3 comprises 14 residues. V lost 7 bases and J lost 1, with 14 bases in between. The CDR3: CASKLDTISYEQYV. The CDR3 DNA reads TGTGCCAGCAAATTAGACACCATATCCTACGAGCAGTACGTC.

This clonotype was seen ten or more times. The chain combines TRBV6-1 with TRBJ1-1, with 7 bases aligning to TRBD1. This CDR3 has 14 amino acids. The germline V gene encodes CDR1 MNHNS and CDR2 SASEGT. Trimming cost V 7 bases and J 1 base; bases outside gene matches: 6. The CDR3 reads CASNHRGQNTEAFF. The CDR3 DNA follows: TGTGCCAGCAATCACAGGGGTCAGAACACTGAAGCTTTCTTT.

This clonotype has a count of ten or more. This chain links TRBV18 with TRBJ1-2; D is undetermined. This CDR3 has 14 residues. From germline, CDR1 is KGHSH and CDR2 LQKENI. V was shortened by 0 bases and J by 9 bases, with 14 bases between the two germline ends. The CDR3 loop reads CASSPPQGIDSYTF. The CDR3 bases are TGTGCCAGCTCACCACCTCAAGGAATCGACAGCTACACCTTC.

This clonotype was seen repeatedly, ten times or more. V gene TRBV10-3 combines with J gene TRBJ2-7, with a tentative D call TRBD1 (6 bases). The V and J ends lost 8 bases and 4 bases respectively, with 15 bases between them. This CDR3 has 13 amino acids. Germline-derived CDR1 and CDR2 are ENHRY and SYGVKD. The CDR3 DNA sequence: TGTGCCATCTCACAGGGCACAAGGTACGAGCAGTACGTC. It codes for CAISQGTRYEQYV.

This clonotype has ten or more counts. V and J are TRBV7-9 and TRBJ1-1; 8 nucleotides align to TRBD1. The V segment lost 5 bases and the J segment 2 bases; nucleotides outside the gene matches: 4. Germline assignment: CDR1 SEHNR and CDR2 FQNEAQ (reference sequence). This CDR3 contains 14 residues. The CDR3 here is CASSADRDNTEAFF. DNA for the CDR3: TGTGCCAGCAGCGCGGACAGGGATAACACTGAAGCTTTCTTT.

This clonotype was found a few times. The chain combines TRBV12-3 or TRBV12-4 with TRBJ2-5, with 12 bases that match TRBD2. Germline trimming cut 5 bases from V and 1 base from J; bases unmatched to any gene: 5. The CDR3 runs to 16 residues. CDR3 loop: CASSHGLAGIQETQYF. The CDR3 DNA sequence: TGTGCCAGCAGTCACGGACTAGCGGGGATCCAAGAGACCCAGTACTTC.

A single count supports this clonotype. V usage is TRBV7-9 and J usage is TRBJ2-1, with TRBD2 identical over 8 bases. J gave up 8 bases and V 3 bases, and 9 bases lay outside the gene matches. CDR1 is SEHNR, CDR2 FQNEAQ, per germline (reference sequence). This CDR3 has 15 residues. CDR3 bases: TGTGCCAGCAGCTTTGTAGTAGCGGGGAGGTATGAGCAGTTCTTC. Encoded protein: CASSFVVAGRYEQFF.

This rearrangement joins TRBV20-1 to TRBJ1-1; no definite D call. Between the trimmed V and J ends, which lost 3 bases and 7 bases, there was a span of 6 bases. The CDR3 runs to 10 residues. The germline CDR1 and CDR2 sequences are DFQATT and SNEGSKA (reference sequence). The CDR3 loop reads CSARGLEAFF. The CDR3 DNA follows: TGCAGTGCTAGGGGCCTTGAAGCTTTCTTT.

A few counts support this clonotype. This sequence joins TRBV7-3 and TRBJ1-2, with a weak D call TRBD1 (5 bases). CDR1 SGHTA and CDR2 FQGTGA come from the germline V gene. Trimming left V 5 bases short and J 4 bases short, with 20 bases between. The CDR3 runs 16 residues. The CDR3 reads CASSPQGVVGRYGYTF. CDR3 in DNA: TGTGCCAGCAGCCCCCAGGGAGTGGTCGGTCGCTATGGCTACACCTTC.

This clonotype came up many times. This rearrangement joins TRBV7-3 to TRBJ2-1; possibly TRBD1 for D (5 bases). The CDR3 covers 12 residues. The V gene's germline CDR1 is SGHTA and CDR2 FQGTGA. The germline V and J ends were trimmed by 5 bases and 10 bases, with 12 bases remaining between them. The DNA of the CDR3 is TGTGCCAGCAGCCCCGACAGTTTAGAGCAGTTCTTC. It yields the protein CASSPDSLEQFF.

This chain's CDR3 is CSVEVTGTGAYEQYF. The CDR3 region has the DNA TGCAGCGTTGAAGTGACAGGGACAGGAGCCTACGAGCAGTACTTC. This chain links TRBV29-1 with TRBJ2-7; 8 bases agree with TRBD1. V trimming: 1 base; J trimming: 2 bases; junction bases outside the gene matches: 7. CDR1 is SQVTM, CDR2 ANQGSEA, per germline. CDR3 length: 15 amino acids.

In its sample, this clonotype was seen many times. This chain uses TRBV6-6 with TRBJ1-6; 8 bases agree with TRBD1. CDR3 size: 15 residues. The germline V gene encodes CDR1 MNHNY and CDR2 SVGAGI (reference sequence). With 2 bases clipped from V and 7 bases from J, the junction kept 4 bases outside the gene matches. CDR3 amino acids: CASSYRDRKNSPLHF. The CDR3 DNA follows: TGTGCCAGCAGTTACCGGGACAGGAAAAATTCACCCCTCCACTTT.

This clonotype was counted between two and nine times. This chain links TRBV7-9 with TRBJ2-1; TRBD1 matches 7 bases. CDR1 is SEHNR, CDR2 FQNEAQ, per germline (reference sequence). The V gene end was trimmed by 1 base and the J gene end by 10 bases; junction bases not matched to a gene: 16. The CDR3 totals 17 residues. The CDR3, as DNA: TGTGCCAGCAGCTTAGGCCGGGTAGGGGGCGGTTTTTTCGAGCAGTTCTTC. Amino acids: CASSLGRVGGGFFEQFF.

This rearrangement joins TRBV27 to TRBJ2-1; D is perhaps TRBD1 (6 bases). This CDR3 is built from 16 residues. Germline values: CDR1 MNHEY, CDR2 SMNVEV (reference sequence). V lost 5 bases and J 3 bases, leaving 17 bases between the germline ends. CDR3 sequence: CASSLYLDSLYNEQFF. The CDR3 nucleotides read TGTGCCAGCAGTCTCTACTTGGACAGCCTCTACAATGAGCAGTTCTTC.

This clonotype was observed at least ten times. The gene calls are TRBV4-3 and TRBJ1-1; D gene uncertain. CDR3 length: 17 residues. Looked up from germline, CDR1 is LGHNA and CDR2 is YSLEER. Trimming took 0 bases from V and 5 from J, leaving 19 bases between them. The CDR3 nucleotides are TGCGCCAGCAGCCAAGAGGAGGGAGAACGGATCAGGACTGAAGCTTTCTTT. Translation: CASSQEEGERIRTEAFF.